These 30 T cell receptor beta chains were sequenced from one sample in a study of cytomegalovirus exposure and HLA in healthy donors. PCR primers comprised 60 Vbeta and 13 Jbeta primers. The table came from immunoSEQ multiplex PCR; TCRdb's copy has only in-frame clones and leaves some out. The sample has about 140,000 clones; about three quarters are singletons. Sequenced input: PBMCs. The source of these receptors is a man aged 40-49 years in good health and CMV-seronegative.

This chain's CDR3 is CASSLRGDRSYPQETQYF. The CDR3 region has the DNA TGCGCCAGCAGCTTACGGGGGGACAGGAGTTACCCACAAGAGACCCAGTACTTC. The chain combines TRBV5-1 with TRBJ2-5; TRBD1 might be the D (8 bases). The V and J ends lost 2 bases and 2 bases respectively, with 22 bases between them. The CDR3 totals 18 residues. Germline lookup yields CDR1 SGHRS and CDR2 YFSETQ.

The CDR3 nucleotides read TGTGCCAGCAGGGGGACAGGGACTGGAAACACCATATATTTT. Residues: CASRGTGTGNTIYF. The rearrangement joins TRBV28 to TRBJ1-3; 9 positions agree with TRBD1. The CDR3 is 14 residues long. Per the germline V gene, CDR1 is MDHEN and CDR2 is SYDVKM. The ends lost 6 bases at V and 2 bases at J; junction bases unmatched: 2.

V usage is TRBV6-1 and J usage is TRBJ2-1; the match to TRBD2 covers 13 bases. Germline CDR1 reads MNHNS; CDR2 reads SASEGT. V lost 4 bases, J lost 9 bases, and 9 bases stayed unmatched. The CDR3 length is 16 residues. CDR3 region: CASSVSPGLAGIEQFF. The CDR3 nucleotides are TGTGCCAGCAGTGTATCACCGGGACTAGCGGGAATTGAGCAGTTCTTC.

In this sample, this clone turned up a few times. The chain joins TRBV4-2 to TRBJ2-7; tentative D call: TRBD2 (5 bases). Trimming left V 0 bases short and J 2 bases short, with 14 bases between. The CDR3 length is 16 residues. Germline lookup yields CDR1 LGHNA and CDR2 YNFKEQ. The DNA for the CDR3 is TGTGCCAGCAGCCAAGATTACCCGGGAAGGGCCTACGAGCAGTACTTC. It is translated as CASSQDYPGRAYEQYF.

This chain uses TRBV27 with TRBJ2-7; possible D gene TRBD2, 5 bases. The V and J ends lost 3 bases and 7 bases respectively, with 16 bases between them. This CDR3 has 14 amino acids. Germline lookup yields CDR1 MNHEY and CDR2 SMNVEV (reference sequence). This chain's CDR3 is CASSFSGRRGEQYF. The CDR3 DNA follows: TGTGCCAGCAGTTTCTCTGGACGCCGGGGTGAGCAGTACTTC.

Only a few counts were recorded for this clone. V and J are TRBV5-1 and TRBJ2-3; 7 bases agree with TRBD2. Trimming removed 1 base from V and 5 bases from J; junction bases left unmatched: 10. Germline V gives CDR1 SGHRS, CDR2 YFSETQ. The CDR3 is 16 residues long. CDR3 protein: CASSLSISLAVDTQYF. DNA for the CDR3: TGCGCCAGCAGCTTGTCGATTAGCCTAGCGGTAGATACGCAGTATTTT.

The chain joins TRBV5-4 to TRBJ2-3; 12 positions match TRBD2. The V gene's germline CDR1 is SGHNT and CDR2 YYREEE (reference sequence). V shed 0 bases, J shed 4 bases, and the junction held 3 bases outside the gene matches. The CDR3 consists of 16 residues. DNA for the CDR3: TGTGCCAGCAGCTTGGGACTAGCGGGAGCCCCAGATACGCAGTATTTT. Translating it yields CASSLGLAGAPDTQYF.

This clone was detected a few times. This chain uses TRBV15 with TRBJ2-5, with 7 bases lining up with TRBD2. Germline V gene data show CDR1 as LNHNV and CDR2 as YYDKDF (reference sequence). With V trimmed by 3 bases and J by 0 bases, 1 base remained unmatched. The CDR3 has 14 residues. CDR3 bases: TGTGCCACCAGCAGGAGCGGGGACCAAGAGACCCAGTACTTC. It yields the protein CATSRSGDQETQYF.

The chain links TRBV27 to TRBJ2-7; 13 bases are shared with TRBD2. CDR1 MNHEY and CDR2 SMNVEV come from the germline V gene (reference sequence). This CDR3 region has 18 residues. With V trimmed by 3 bases and J by 5 bases, 13 bases remained unmatched. CDR3 sequence (DNA): TGTGCCAGCAGTTTCGAACGGGGACTAGCGGGGATACCGAACGAGCAGTACTTC. Encoded protein: CASSFERGLAGIPNEQYF.

The chain employs TRBV9 and TRBJ2-3; 9 bases map to TRBD2. The CDR3 runs 18 residues. The V and J ends lost 3 bases and 2 bases, in that order; junction bases with no gene match: 13. Germline loops: CDR1 SGDLS, CDR2 YYNGEE. CDR3 sequence: CASSARGLAGDHTDTQYF. The CDR3 DNA follows: TGTGCCAGCAGCGCGAGGGGACTAGCCGGGGATCACACAGATACGCAGTATTTT.

This clone was observed a single time. The chain links TRBV7-2 to TRBJ1-4; 9 positions agree with TRBD1. CDR3 length: 15 residues. The ends lost 2 bases at V and 7 bases at J; junction bases unmatched: 5. Germline loops: CDR1 SGHTA, CDR2 FQGNSA. The CDR3 region is CASSLLGTGIEKLFF. The DNA for the CDR3 is TGTGCCAGCAGCTTACTCGGGACAGGGATTGAAAAACTGTTTTTT.

The rearrangement links TRBV21-1 to TRBJ2-2; the table gives TRBD1 as D, unverified against the DNA. TRBV21-1 is described as a pseudogene. This CDR3 is 14 amino acids long. The CDR3 DNA sequence: TGTGCCAGCAGCCCGGGACACAGCACCGGGGAGCTGTTTTTT. Protein sequence: CASSPGHSTGELFF.

The chain links TRBV30 to TRBJ1-1, with TRBD1 matching 7 bases. The germline CDR1 and CDR2 sequences are GTSNPN and SVGIG (reference sequence). The CDR3 runs to 16 residues. Unmatched junction bases numbered 9, after V lost 2 bases and J lost 0 bases. The CDR3 sequence: CAWSLQGFGVNTEAFF. Here the CDR3 DNA reads TGTGCCTGGAGTTTACAGGGGTTCGGTGTGAACACTGAAGCTTTCTTT.

The genes are TRBV10-3 and TRBJ2-2; 9 bases line up with TRBD1. This CDR3 is 14 amino acids long. Trimming took 7 bases from V and 4 from J; bases not matched to a gene: 4. Looked up from germline, CDR1 is ENHRY and CDR2 is SYGVKD. CDR3 in amino acids: CAITPDRGTGELFF. Here the CDR3 DNA reads TGTGCCATCACCCCGGACAGGGGCACCGGGGAGCTGTTTTTT.

The CDR3 DNA reads as TGTGCCAGCAGCCAAGATTCAGCGGGAGGGCTCTATGGAGATACGCAGTATTTT. Protein sequence: CASSQDSAGGLYGDTQYF. The gene calls are TRBV14 and TRBJ2-3; 10 nucleotides agree with TRBD2. Germline V gene data show CDR1 as SGHDN and CDR2 as FVKESK. This CDR3 is built from 18 residues. J was trimmed by 5 bases and V by 0 bases; bases with no gene match: 11.

The chain is built from TRBV6-6 and TRBJ2-1, with TRBD1 matching 10 bases. CDR3 length: 12 amino acids. Germline values: CDR1 MNHNY, CDR2 SVGAGI (reference sequence). With V trimmed by 2 bases and J by 12 bases, 1 base remained unmatched. CDR3 region: CASSYGDRGQFF. In DNA form, the CDR3 reads TGTGCCAGCAGTTACGGGGACAGGGGGCAGTTCTTC.

V usage is TRBV27 and J usage is TRBJ2-3; D is possibly TRBD1 (7 bases). The germline V gene encodes CDR1 MNHEY and CDR2 SMNVEV (reference sequence). V was cut by 6 bases and J by 1 base, with 14 bases left in between. The CDR3 is 15 residues long. The CDR3 coding sequence is TGTGCCAGCAGGACAGGGAGGTCGGGCACAGATACGCAGTATTTT. This translates into CASRTGRSGTDTQYF.

The chain recombines TRBV5-1 with TRBJ2-7, with 11 bases identical to TRBD2. The germline V gene encodes CDR1 SGHRS and CDR2 YFSETQ. V lost 4 bases, J lost 2 bases, and 11 bases stayed unmatched. This CDR3 comprises 17 residues. The CDR3 DNA reads as TGCGCCAGCAGCAGCGGGACAGTGGGACTAGCGGCCTACGAGCAGTACTTC. Translation gives CASSSGTVGLAAYEQYF.

The rearrangement joins TRBV5-1 to TRBJ2-1; TRBD2 matches at 7 bases. CDR1 is SGHRS, CDR2 YFSETQ, per germline. The CDR3 contains 14 residues. V was clipped by 4 bases and J by 4 bases; unmatched bases: 5. The DNA for the CDR3 is TGCGCCAGCAGCGCTGAGCGGGGTTACAATGAGCAGTTCTTC. The encoded protein is CASSAERGYNEQFF.

The V call is TRBV28, the J call TRBJ2-7, with no clear D. The CDR3 runs 15 residues. Germline loops: CDR1 MDHEN, CDR2 SYDVKM. Trimming took off 6 bases at V and 3 bases at J, with 18 bases between the two ends. The CDR3 protein is CASSYDPLGLYEQYF. CDR3 nucleotide sequence: TGTGCCAGCAGCTATGACCCTTTGGGCCTCTACGAGCAGTACTTC. Filled out from reference TRBV28 and TRBJ2-7, the complete variable domain reads DVKVTQSSRYLVKRTGEKVFLECVQDMDHENMFWYRQDPGLGLRLIYFSYDVKMKEKGDIPEGYSVSREKKERFSLILESASTNQTSMYLCASSYDPLGLYEQYFGPGTRLTVT.

This clone was detected once. The chain recombines TRBV4-1 with TRBJ1-1; D unclear. V lost 3 bases, J lost 1 base, and 6 bases lay in between. Germline CDR1 is MGHRA and CDR2 is YSYEKL. The CDR3 has 13 amino acids. The CDR3 DNA is TGCGCCAGCAGCCAGGCAGGGAACACTGAAGCTTTCTTT. This codes for CASSQAGNTEAFF.

CDR3 amino acids: CASSQAGLAVTGELFF. CDR3 nucleotides: TGCGCCAGCAGCCAAGCGGGACTAGCTGTCACCGGGGAGCTGTTTTTT. The chain couples TRBV4-3 to TRBJ2-2; 9 nucleotides line up with TRBD2. The CDR3 sequence is 16 residues long. J gave up 4 bases and V 1 base, and 4 bases lay outside the gene matches. In germline, CDR1 is LGHNA, CDR2 YSLEER.

The chain couples TRBV21-1 to TRBJ1-6; the D call of TRBD1 is as the table states it, not checked on the DNA. TRBV21-1 is a documented pseudogene. The CDR3 contains 20 residues. The chain's CDR3 is CASSKVGVSGGPFGNSPLHF. In DNA, the CDR3 is TGTGCCAGCAGCAAAGTAGGGGTGTCAGGGGGACCTTTCGGGAATTCACCCCTCCACTTT.

The rearrangement links TRBV6-4 to TRBJ2-3, with 8 positions matching TRBD1. The CDR3 has 15 residues. CDR1 MRHNA and CDR2 SNTAGT come from the germline V gene. The V and J ends lost 6 bases and 1 base, in that order; junction bases with no gene match: 6. In nucleotides, the CDR3 is TGTGCCAGCAGCCGCGGACAGGGAGGCACAGATACGCAGTATTTT. It codes for CASSRGQGGTDTQYF.

V usage is TRBV6-6 and J usage is TRBJ1-1, with 10 bases matching TRBD1. With V trimmed by 2 bases and J by 10 bases, 10 bases remained unmatched. The V gene's germline CDR1 is MNHNY and CDR2 SVGAGI (reference sequence). The CDR3 spans 15 residues. CDR3 coding DNA: TGTGCCAGCAGTTACGGACAGGGGGTTCAATCAGGAGCTTTCTTT. Protein product: CASSYGQGVQSGAFF.

The chain has TRBV7-9 and TRBJ2-7; weak D call: TRBD1 (6 bases). The CDR3 length is 12 residues. Trimming removed 6 bases at V and 3 bases at J, with 9 bases between. The germline gives CDR1 SEHNR, CDR2 FQNEAQ (reference sequence). This chain's CDR3 is CASSEQGYEQYF. CDR3 bases: TGTGCCAGCAGTGAACAGGGCTACGAGCAGTACTTC.

The gene calls are TRBV4-3 and TRBJ2-3; 13 bases line up with TRBD2. The germline CDR1 and CDR2 sequences are LGHNA and YSLEER. The CDR3 consists of 19 residues. After removal of 1 base from V and 4 bases from J, the junction contained 11 bases not matched to a gene. CDR3 residues: CASSQGTGGLAGDADTQYF. The DNA for the CDR3 is TGCGCCAGCAGCCAAGGGACAGGAGGACTAGCGGGGGACGCAGATACGCAGTATTTT.

This clone was recorded once. J is TRBJ2-1 and V is TRBV5-4; 9 positions agree with TRBD2. CDR3 length: 16 residues. Losses at the gene ends were 2 bases for V and 9 bases for J; bases not matched to a gene: 12. Per germline, CDR1 SGHNT and CDR2 YYREEE (reference sequence). CDR3 amino acids: CASSFPGSGRELEQFF. The CDR3 DNA sequence: TGTGCCAGCAGCTTCCCGGGTAGCGGGAGAGAGCTTGAGCAGTTCTTC. Full variable domain (missing parts from reference TRBV5-4 and TRBJ2-1): ETGVTQSPTHLIKTRGQQVTLRCSSQSGHNTVSWYQQALGQGPQFIFQYYREEENGRGNFPPRFSGLQFPNYSSELNVNALELDDSALYLCASSFPGSGRELEQFFGPGTRLTVL.

This sequence joins TRBV7-4 and TRBJ1-4, with 7 bases that match TRBD1. This CDR3 contains 16 residues. With V trimmed by 5 bases and J by 7 bases, 13 bases remained unmatched. The germline CDR1 and CDR2 sequences are SGHVT and SQSDAQ. CDR3 in amino acids: CASSRTKTGQGEKLFF. The CDR3 coding sequence is TGTGCCAGCAGCCGAACGAAGACAGGGCAGGGTGAAAAACTGTTTTTT.

This clone was observed once. This chain uses TRBV18 with TRBJ2-7, with D possibly TRBD1 on 6 matching bases. Germline V gene data show CDR1 as KGHSH and CDR2 as LQKENI. Trimming took 2 bases from V and 2 from J, leaving 16 bases between them. The length of the CDR3 is 16 residues. The CDR3 DNA is TGTGCCAGCTCACCAACCCCCGGACAGTTTACCTACGAGCAGTACTTC. This codes for CASSPTPGQFTYEQYF.